The present T cell receptor beta chain was sequenced within a study of molecular identifiers for immune sequencing clone quantification. Overall study findings and caveats: More than 99% of effector molecules, versus under 1% of naive-cell molecules, belonged to clones above 20 RNA copies. In a background of 950,000 to 1,000,000 naive cells, spiked Jurkat TCR RNA from one cell was reportedly detectable. Highly expanded clone sizes could be underestimated by identical TCR molecules that share a barcode.

Concerning this clonotype itself: Its antigen is unidentified.

Listed TCR primers, together with previously described methods, were used for the bulk TCR libraries. TCRdb reprocessed the PCR reads with MiXCR, giving one entry per CDR3 protein. The repertoire holds about half a million distinct CDR3 sequences, with 20% to 25% as singletons. The CDR3 contains 19 residues. V lost 2 bases, J lost 0 bases, and 5 bases stayed unmatched. Per germline, CDR1 MNHEY and CDR2 SVGAGI. Sequencing was performed on naive CD8+ T cells from blood, with Jurkat cell RNA spiked in. Subset noted: FACS-sorted CD8+CD4-CCR7+CD45RA+ naive T cells. The TCR comes from a human donor in good health. Some libraries in this study had Jurkat cell RNA spiked in. The chain joins TRBV6-5 to TRBJ2-2; 14 nucleotides align to TRBD2. DNA of the CDR3: TGTGCCAGCAGTTACCGACTAGCGGGGGGGTTCGCGAACACCGGGGAGCTGTTTTTT. It translates to CASSYRLAGGFANTGELFF.